Included here is one T cell receptor beta chain sequence, with context. This specimen comes from a study of T cell changes during pregnancy in multiple sclerosis. Profiling relied on immunoSEQ multiplex PCR, and the TCRdb table lists in-frame clones only, not all of them. The sample lists around 35,000 clones; 92% were seen once. The receptor's source is a female donor with multiple sclerosis, enrolled in a pregnancy study. Material: CD4+ T cells from peripheral blood mononuclear cells, obtained after pregnancy.

In nucleotides, the CDR3 is TGTGCCAGCAGCGAGGGACAGTCCAATCACTACTATAATTCACCCCTCCACTTT. Translating gives CASSEGQSNHYYNSPLHF. The rearrangement joins TRBV9 to TRBJ1-6, with 7 bases identical to TRBD1. V shed 3 bases, J shed 3 bases, and the junction held 12 bases outside the gene matches. CDR1 is SGDLS, CDR2 YYNGEE, per germline. CDR3 length: 18 residues.